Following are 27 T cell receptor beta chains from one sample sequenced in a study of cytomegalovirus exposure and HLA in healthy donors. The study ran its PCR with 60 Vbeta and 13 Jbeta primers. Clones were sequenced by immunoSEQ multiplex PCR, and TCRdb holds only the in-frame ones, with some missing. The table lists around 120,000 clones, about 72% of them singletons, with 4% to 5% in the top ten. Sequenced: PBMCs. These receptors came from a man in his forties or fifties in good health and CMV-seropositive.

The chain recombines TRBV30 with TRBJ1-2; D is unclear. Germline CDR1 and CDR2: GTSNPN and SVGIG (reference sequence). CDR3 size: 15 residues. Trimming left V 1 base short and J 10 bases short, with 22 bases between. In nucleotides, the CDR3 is TGTGCCTGGAGTGACCTCGGGCCGCCCGAGGGAATCTACACCTTC. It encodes CAWSDLGPPEGIYTF.

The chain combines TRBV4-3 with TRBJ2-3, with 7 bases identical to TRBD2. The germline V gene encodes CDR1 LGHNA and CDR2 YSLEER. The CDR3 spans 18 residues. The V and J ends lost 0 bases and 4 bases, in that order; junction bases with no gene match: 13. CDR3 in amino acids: CASSQEAGGRGSPDTQYF. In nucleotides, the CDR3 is TGCGCCAGCAGCCAAGAGGCCGGGGGGAGGGGCAGCCCAGATACGCAGTATTTT.

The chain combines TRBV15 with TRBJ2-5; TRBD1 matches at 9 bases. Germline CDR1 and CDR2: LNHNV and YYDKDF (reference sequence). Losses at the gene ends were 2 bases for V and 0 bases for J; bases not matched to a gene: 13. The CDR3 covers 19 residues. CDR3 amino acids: CATSRMGQGVSTYQETQYF. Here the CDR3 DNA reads TGTGCCACCAGCAGAATGGGACAGGGTGTTTCAACGTACCAAGAGACCCAGTACTTC.

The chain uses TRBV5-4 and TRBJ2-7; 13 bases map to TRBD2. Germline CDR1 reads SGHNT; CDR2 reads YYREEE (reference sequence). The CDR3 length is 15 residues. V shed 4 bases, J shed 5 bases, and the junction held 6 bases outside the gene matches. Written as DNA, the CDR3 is TGTGCCAGCAGCCCGACTAGCGGGAGGAGAAACGAGCAGTACTTC. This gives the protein CASSPTSGRRNEQYF.

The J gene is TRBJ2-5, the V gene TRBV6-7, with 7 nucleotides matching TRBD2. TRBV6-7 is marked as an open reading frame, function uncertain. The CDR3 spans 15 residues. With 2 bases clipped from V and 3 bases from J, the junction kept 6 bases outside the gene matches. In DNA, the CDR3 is TGTGCCAGCAGTTACAATCGGAGCGGGGAAGAGACCCAGTACTTC. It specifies CASSYNRSGEETQYF.

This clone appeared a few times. The CDR3: CASSLGTGNHEQYF. CDR3 coding DNA: TGTGCCAGCAGTTTAGGGACAGGGAACCACGAGCAGTACTTC. The gene calls are TRBV27 and TRBJ2-7, with 9 bases aligning to TRBD1. This CDR3 has 14 amino acids. The J segment lost 5 bases and the V segment lost 2 bases, leaving 4 bases of the junction unmatched. The germline CDR1 and CDR2 sequences are MNHEY and SMNVEV (reference sequence).

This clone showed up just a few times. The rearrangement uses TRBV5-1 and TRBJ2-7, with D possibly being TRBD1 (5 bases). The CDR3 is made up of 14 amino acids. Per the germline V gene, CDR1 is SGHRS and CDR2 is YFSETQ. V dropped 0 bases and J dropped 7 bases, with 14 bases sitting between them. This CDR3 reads CASSLGAGLEEQYF. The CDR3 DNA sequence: TGCGCCAGCAGCTTGGGGGCAGGGCTAGAGGAGCAGTACTTC.

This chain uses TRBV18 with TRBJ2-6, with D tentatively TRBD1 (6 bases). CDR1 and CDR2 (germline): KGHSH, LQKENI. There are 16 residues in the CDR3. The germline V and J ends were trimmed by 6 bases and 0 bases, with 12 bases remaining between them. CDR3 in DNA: TGTGCCAGCTCTCCTCGACAGGTCTCTGGGGCCAACGTCCTGACTTTC. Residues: CASSPRQVSGANVLTF.

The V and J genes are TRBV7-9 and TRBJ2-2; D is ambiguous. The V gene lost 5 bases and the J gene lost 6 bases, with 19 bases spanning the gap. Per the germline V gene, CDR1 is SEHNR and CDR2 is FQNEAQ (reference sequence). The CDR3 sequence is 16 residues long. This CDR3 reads CASSPRRSPIAGELFF. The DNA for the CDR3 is TGTGCCAGCAGCCCGCGTAGGAGCCCGATAGCCGGGGAGCTGTTTTTT.

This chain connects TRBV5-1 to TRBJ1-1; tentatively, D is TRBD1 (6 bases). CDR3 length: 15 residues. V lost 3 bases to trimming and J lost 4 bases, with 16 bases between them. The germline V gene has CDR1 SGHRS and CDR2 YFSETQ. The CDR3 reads CASSSTQGGRTEAFF. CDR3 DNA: TGCGCCAGCAGCTCAACACAGGGAGGGCGCACTGAAGCTTTCTTT. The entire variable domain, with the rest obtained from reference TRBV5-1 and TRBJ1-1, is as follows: KAGVTQTPRYLIKTRGQQVTLSCSPISGHRSVSWYQQTPGQGLQFLFEYFSETQRNKGNFPGRFSGRQFSNSRSEMNVSTLELGDSALYLCASSSTQGGRTEAFFGQGTRLTVV.

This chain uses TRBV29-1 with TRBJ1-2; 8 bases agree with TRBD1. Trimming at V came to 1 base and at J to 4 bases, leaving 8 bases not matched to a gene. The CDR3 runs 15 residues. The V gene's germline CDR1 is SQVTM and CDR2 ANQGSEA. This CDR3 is CSVEGQGAGSYGYTF. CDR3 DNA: TGCAGCGTTGAAGGTCAGGGGGCGGGTAGCTATGGCTACACCTTC.

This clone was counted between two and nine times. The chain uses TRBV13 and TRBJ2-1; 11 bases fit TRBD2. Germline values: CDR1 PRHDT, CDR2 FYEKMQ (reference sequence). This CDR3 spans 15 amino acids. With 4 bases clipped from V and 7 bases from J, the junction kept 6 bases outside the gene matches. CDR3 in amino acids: CASSYLLAGVNEQFF. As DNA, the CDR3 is TGTGCCAGCAGCTACCTACTAGCGGGAGTAAATGAGCAGTTCTTC.

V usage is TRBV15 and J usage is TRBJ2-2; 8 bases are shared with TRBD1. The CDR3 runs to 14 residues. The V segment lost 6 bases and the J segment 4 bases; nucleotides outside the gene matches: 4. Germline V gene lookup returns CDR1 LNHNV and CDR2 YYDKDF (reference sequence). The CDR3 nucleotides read TGTGCCACCAGGATTGACAGGGGCACCGGGGAGCTGTTTTTT. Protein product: CATRIDRGTGELFF.

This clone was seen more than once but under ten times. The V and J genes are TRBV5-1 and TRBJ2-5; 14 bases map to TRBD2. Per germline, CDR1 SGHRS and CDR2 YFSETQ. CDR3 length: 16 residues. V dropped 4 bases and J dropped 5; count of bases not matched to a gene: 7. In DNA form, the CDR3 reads TGCGCCAGCAGCATCGGACTAGCGGGAGGAGGGGAGACCCAGTACTTC. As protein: CASSIGLAGGGETQYF.

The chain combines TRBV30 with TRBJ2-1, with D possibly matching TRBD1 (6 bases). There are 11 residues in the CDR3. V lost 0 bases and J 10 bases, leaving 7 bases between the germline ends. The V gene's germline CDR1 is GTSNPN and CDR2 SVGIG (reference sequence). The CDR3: CAWSVQGEQFF. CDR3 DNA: TGTGCCTGGAGTGTACAGGGCGAGCAGTTCTTC. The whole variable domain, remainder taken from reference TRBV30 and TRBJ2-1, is SQTIHQWPATLVQPVGSPLSLECTVEGTSNPNLYWYRQAAGRGLQLLFYSVGIGQISSEVPQNLSASRPQDRQFILSSKKLLLSDSGFYLCAWSVQGEQFFGPGTRLTVL.

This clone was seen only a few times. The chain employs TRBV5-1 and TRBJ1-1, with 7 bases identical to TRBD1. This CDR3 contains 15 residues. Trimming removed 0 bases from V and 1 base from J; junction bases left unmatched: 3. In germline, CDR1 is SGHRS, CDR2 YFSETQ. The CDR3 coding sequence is TGCGCCAGCAGCTTGGGGGACAGACCGAACACTGAAGCTTTCTTT. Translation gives CASSLGDRPNTEAFF.

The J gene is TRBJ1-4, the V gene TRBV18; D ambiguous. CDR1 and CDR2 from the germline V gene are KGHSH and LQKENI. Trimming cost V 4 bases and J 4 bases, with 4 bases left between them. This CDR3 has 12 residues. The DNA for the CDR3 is TGTGCCAGCTCACTACTTAATGAAAAACTGTTTTTT. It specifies CASSLLNEKLFF.

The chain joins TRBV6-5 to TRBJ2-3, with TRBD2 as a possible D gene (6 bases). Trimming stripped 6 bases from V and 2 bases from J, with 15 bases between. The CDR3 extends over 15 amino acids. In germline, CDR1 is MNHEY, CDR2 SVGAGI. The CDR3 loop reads CASSRGAGLTDTQYF. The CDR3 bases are TGTGCCAGCAGCCGCGGGGCGGGCCTCACAGATACGCAGTATTTT.

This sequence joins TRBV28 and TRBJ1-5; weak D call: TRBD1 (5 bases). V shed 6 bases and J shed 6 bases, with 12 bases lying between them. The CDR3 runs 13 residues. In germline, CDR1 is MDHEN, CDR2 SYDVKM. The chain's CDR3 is CASSSRGGQPQHF. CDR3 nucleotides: TGTGCCAGCAGCTCACGGGGGGGTCAGCCCCAGCATTTT.

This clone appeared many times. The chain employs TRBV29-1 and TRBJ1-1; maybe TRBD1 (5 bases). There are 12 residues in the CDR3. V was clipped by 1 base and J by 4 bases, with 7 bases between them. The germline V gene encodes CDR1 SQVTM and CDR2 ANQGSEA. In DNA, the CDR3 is TGCAGCGTTGAAGCGGGGGGCACTGAAGCTTTCTTT. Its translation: CSVEAGGTEAFF.

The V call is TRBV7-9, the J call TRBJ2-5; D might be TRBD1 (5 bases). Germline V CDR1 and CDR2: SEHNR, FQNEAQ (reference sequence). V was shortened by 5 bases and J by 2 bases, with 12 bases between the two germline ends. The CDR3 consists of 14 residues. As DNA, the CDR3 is TGTGCCAGCAGCCCCCCAGCAGGGCAAGAGACCCAGTACTTC. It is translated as CASSPPAGQETQYF. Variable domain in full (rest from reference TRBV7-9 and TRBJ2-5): DTGVSQNPRHKITKRGQNVTFRCDPISEHNRLYWYRQTLGQGPEFLTYFQNEAQLEKSRLLSDRFSAERPKGSFSTLEIQRTEQGDSAMYLCASSPPAGQETQYFGPGTRLLVL.

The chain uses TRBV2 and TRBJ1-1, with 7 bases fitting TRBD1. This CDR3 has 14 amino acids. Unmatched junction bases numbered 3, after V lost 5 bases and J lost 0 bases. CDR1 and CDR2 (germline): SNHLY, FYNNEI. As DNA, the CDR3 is TGTGCCAGCAGTCGGGACAGCTTGAACACTGAAGCTTTCTTT. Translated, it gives CASSRDSLNTEAFF.

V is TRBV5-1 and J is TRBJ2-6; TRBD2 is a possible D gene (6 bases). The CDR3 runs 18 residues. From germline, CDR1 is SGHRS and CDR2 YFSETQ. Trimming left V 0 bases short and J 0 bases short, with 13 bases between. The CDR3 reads CASSLVGRGSSGANVLTF. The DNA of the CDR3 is TGCGCCAGCAGCTTGGTAGGGCGGGGAAGCTCTGGGGCCAACGTCCTGACTTTC.

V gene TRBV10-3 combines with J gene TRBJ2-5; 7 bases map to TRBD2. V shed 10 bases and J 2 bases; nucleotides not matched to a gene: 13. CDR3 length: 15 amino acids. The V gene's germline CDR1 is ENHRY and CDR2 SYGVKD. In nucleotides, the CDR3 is TGTGCCACCATTCGGGGTGGGGGGGGGCAAGAGACCCAGTACTTC. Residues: CATIRGGGGQETQYF.

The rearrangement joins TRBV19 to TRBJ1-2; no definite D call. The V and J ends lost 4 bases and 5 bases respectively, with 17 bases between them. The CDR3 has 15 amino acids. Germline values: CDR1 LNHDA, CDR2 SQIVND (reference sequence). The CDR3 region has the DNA TGTGCCAGTAGTACCCTGGGAGATCACGGGTATGGCTACACCTTC. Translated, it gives CASSTLGDHGYGYTF.

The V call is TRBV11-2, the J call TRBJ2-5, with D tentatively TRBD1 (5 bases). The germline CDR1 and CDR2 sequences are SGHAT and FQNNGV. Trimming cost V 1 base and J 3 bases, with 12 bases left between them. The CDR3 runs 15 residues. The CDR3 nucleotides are TGTGCCAGCAGCTTAGGGGGCATAGTCGAAGAGACCCAGTACTTC. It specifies CASSLGGIVEETQYF.

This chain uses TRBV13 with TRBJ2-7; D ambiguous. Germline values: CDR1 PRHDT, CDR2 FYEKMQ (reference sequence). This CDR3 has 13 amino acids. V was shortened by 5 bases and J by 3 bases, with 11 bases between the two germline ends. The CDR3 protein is CASSIPPNYEQYF. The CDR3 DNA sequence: TGTGCCAGCAGCATACCGCCTAACTACGAGCAGTACTTC.